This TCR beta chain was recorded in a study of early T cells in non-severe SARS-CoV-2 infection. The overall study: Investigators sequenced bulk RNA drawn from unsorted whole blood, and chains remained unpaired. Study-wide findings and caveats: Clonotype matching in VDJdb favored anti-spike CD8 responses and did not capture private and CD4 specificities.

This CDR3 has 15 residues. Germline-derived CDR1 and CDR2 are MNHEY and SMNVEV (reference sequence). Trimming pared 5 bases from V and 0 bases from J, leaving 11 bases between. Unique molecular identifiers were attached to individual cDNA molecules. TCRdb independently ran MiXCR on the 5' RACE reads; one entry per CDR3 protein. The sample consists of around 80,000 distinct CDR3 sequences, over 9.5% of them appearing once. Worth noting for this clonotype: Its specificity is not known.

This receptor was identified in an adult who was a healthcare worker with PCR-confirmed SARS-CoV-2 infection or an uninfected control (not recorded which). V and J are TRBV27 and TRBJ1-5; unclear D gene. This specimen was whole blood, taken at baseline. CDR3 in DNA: TGTGCCAGCAGTCCCCCAGGCTATAGCAATCAGCCCCAGCATTTT. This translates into CASSPPGYSNQPQHF.